This TCR beta chain was recovered during a study of cytomegalovirus exposure and HLA in healthy donors. PCR amplification relied on 60 Vbeta primers (plus 13 Jbeta primers). TCRdb's copy holds only in-frame clones and misses some; the assay was immunoSEQ multiplex PCR. The table lists 150,000 or so clones, roughly 74% of them singletons, with around 2.8% in the top ten. V was pared by 10 bases and J by 4 bases, with 9 bases of the junction left unmatched. This CDR3 has 13 residues. Germline V CDR1 and CDR2: LNHDA, SQIVND (reference sequence). The sequenced material came from PBMCs. The chain joins TRBV19 to TRBJ1-1, with TRBD1 matching over 7 bases. This sequence originates from a man between 18 and 29 years old in good health and CMV-seronegative. The CDR3 protein is CATRDRVITEAFF. Written as DNA, the CDR3 is TGTGCCACCCGAGACAGGGTCATCACTGAAGCTTTCTTT.